Below, one T cell receptor beta chain is given with its context. What it binds is unknown. The data were taken from a study of T cells in narcolepsy. Study-wide context: Patients with NT1 or NT2 and healthy control donors were enrolled.

Germline CDR1 and CDR2: MNHNY and SVGAGI (reference sequence). With V trimmed by 10 bases and J by 4 bases, 8 bases remained unmatched. The CDR3 has 13 amino acids. Points from the study as a whole: Reportedly, autoreactive clonotypes were serially detected in patients' blood but not controls'.

The protocol was immunoSEQ multiplex PCR, while the TCRdb copy is restricted to in-frame clones and leaves out a portion. The repertoire holds tens of thousands of clones, 75% to 90% seen once, with around 0.7% in the top ten. The V and J genes are TRBV6-6 and TRBJ2-5, with 8 positions matching TRBD1. Source material: memory (CD45RA-) CD4+ T cells from blood. The sequence came from a human donor in good health. In DNA, the CDR3 is TGTGCCACCAGGCAGGGGGCCGGAGAGACCCAGTACTTC. It codes for CATRQGAGETQYF.